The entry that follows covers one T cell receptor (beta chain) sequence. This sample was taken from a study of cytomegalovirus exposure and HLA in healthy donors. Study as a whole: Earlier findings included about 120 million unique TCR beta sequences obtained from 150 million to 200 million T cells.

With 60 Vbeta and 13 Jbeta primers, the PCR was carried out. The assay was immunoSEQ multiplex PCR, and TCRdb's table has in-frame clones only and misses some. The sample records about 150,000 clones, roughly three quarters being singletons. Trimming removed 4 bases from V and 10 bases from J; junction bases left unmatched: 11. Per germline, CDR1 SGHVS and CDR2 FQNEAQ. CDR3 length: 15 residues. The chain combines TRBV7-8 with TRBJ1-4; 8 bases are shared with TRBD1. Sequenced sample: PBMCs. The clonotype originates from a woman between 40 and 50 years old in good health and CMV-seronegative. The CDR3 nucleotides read TGTGCCAGCAGCTCCGGGACAGGCGACAGGGGAAAACTGTTTTTT. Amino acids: CASSSGTGDRGKLFF.